This T cell receptor (beta chain) was recovered during a study of cytomegalovirus exposure and HLA in healthy donors (dated by TCRdb to about 2017). Background on the whole study: An earlier analysis of approximately 590 of the donors reported 250 to 350 Gb of sequence data and about 100 million unique TCR beta sequences from 150 million to 200 million T cells. Roughly 300 gigabases of sequencing data and approximately 80 million unique TCR sequences were included in an early release covering several hundred HLA-typed donors. The genetic ancestry cluster associated with self-reported Caucasian donors included around four fifths of the 300 to 450 genotyped donors. The study aimed to test whether signatures of past pathogen exposure could be identified by cataloging public T cell receptors. Using immunosequencing, the study profiled T cell repertoires from about 620 subjects and related those repertoires to cytomegalovirus serostatus. Besides the first cohort of approximately 710 subjects, a separate validation cohort made up of 90 to 150 different subjects was used. The study combined high-throughput TCR immunosequencing, statistical association of individual TCRs with disease status, and machine learning to predict cytomegalovirus infection status. To study patterns of TCR occurrence, a later analysis re-analyzed previously published TCR beta repertoires from hundreds of donors and added high-resolution HLA genotyping. Rather than drawing on any new phenotypic data, the later analysis identified candidate immune exposures from TCR beta sequences and the way those sequences occurred across donors. To decide whether each TCR beta V gene segment behaved as functional or pseudogenic, an earlier analysis of some 540 of the donors relied on high-throughput TCR beta sequencing. Donor age, sex, ethnicity and CMV serostatus were compiled together with the repertoire data. A later genetic analysis took genome-wide SNP genotypes for about three fifths of the roughly 670 donors and used that subset as a discovery cohort. Every discovery cohort repertoire had been produced on one sequencing platform. HLA typing included class I and class II loci at four-digit resolution. The number of typed donors differed by locus: roughly 629-640 for A, B, C, DRB1 and DQB1; about 520 for DQA1; some 590 for DPA1; and around 490 for DPB1. A handful of DR-DQ haplotypes were handled as single units for association and clustering because linkage in the cohort was strong. On average, about 240,000 unique TCR beta nucleotide sequences were sequenced per donor among a few hundred genotyped donors of the cohort, with roughly 18% of those sequences being non-productive. The paper as a whole reports these results and caveats: Because counts were too low, seventeen rarely observed V segments, including chromosome 9 orphons, were excluded from the earlier analysis of 500 to 700 of the donors. At a false discovery rate of 0.05, a later analysis linked some 18,000 TCR beta sequences to specific HLA alleles. An association between a missense DCLRE1C variant and V-gene and J-gene trimming of TCR beta chains was found in a later genetic analysis and replicated in an independent cohort. The study gave a list of roughly 150 TCR beta chains associated with cytomegalovirus. A cluster of highly shared sequence variants was judged likely to be a technical artifact of the sequencing pipeline. The classifier was reported to diagnose cytomegalovirus status with high specificity and sensitivity in both the original cohort and the validation cohort. Across donors, most TCR sequences were observed very rarely, whereas some public TCRs were present in many individuals. In a later genetic analysis, fewer N-insertions in productive TCRs were reported among donors in an Asian-associated ancestry cluster than the roughly 710-donor mean. In a later analysis, HLA-associated TCR beta chains were found to be more clonally expanded and to have lower generation probabilities than equally common non-associated chains. Presence/absence analyses assumed roughly uniform sequencing depth across donors, an assumption that may not hold. Because the 87-base-pair reads could not distinguish some IMGT-functional V segments, including TRBV6-2 and TRBV6-3, those segments were excluded. In vitro tests confirmed that a few of the cytomegalovirus-associated TCR beta chains recognize cytomegalovirus antigens. Because some donors lacked HLA typing at each locus, the association tests relied only on the typed subset. A further reported finding was that TCR beta sequences accurately predicted the HLA-A and HLA-B alleles for most subjects in the first cohort. Correlated functional status among segregating V segments might be attributable to linkage disequilibrium, but an unknown experimental factor could not be ruled out. When HLA alleles, especially DR and DQ, strongly co-occurred, TCR associations were difficult to assign to individual alleles. It was suggested by the authors that the approach could potentially be generalized to other disease states and immunological phenotypes. This cohort had only TCR beta chains sequenced, and the lack of alpha or paired-chain data limited which features could be detected. For the cohort, immune exposure information was limited to CMV serostatus. Several of the top co-occurrence clusters appeared to be linked to parvovirus B19, influenza, CMV and Epstein-Barr virus, according to a later analysis. According to a later analysis, most CMV-associated TCR beta chains appeared to be HLA-restricted, and the HLA associations seemed to be driven largely by CMV exposure. A later analysis found that TCR association rates varied across HLA loci, with DRB1 alleles showing the most associated TCRs and HLA-C alleles the fewest. In an earlier analysis of some 550 of the donors, most TCR beta V segments were observed in productive rearrangements about 90% or about 30% of the time, broadly matching IMGT annotations.

From a lookup of the germline V gene, CDR1 and CDR2 are MNHEY and SVGAGI. CDR3 length: 14 amino acids, cysteine to phenylalanine. Just CDR3 DNA is preserved here, 42 bases in frame from base 1. A distance of 12 bases separates the germline ends of V and J, which lose 0 bases and 6 bases respectively. The library came from the immunoSEQ multiplex PCR assay. The multiplex PCR relied on a mix of 60 forward primers for TCR Vbeta segments and 13 reverse primers for TCR Jbeta segments. The CDR3 region of rearranged TCR beta genes was amplified from genomic DNA by a multiplex PCR assay. The Illumina HiSeq System was used to sequence the amplified TCR beta libraries as 87-base-pair reads. Per the original workflow: Across the 640 or so repertoires, a later analysis counted 78 million or so unique TCR beta chains, around 10 million of which were shared by at least two donors. To remove PCR and sequencing errors, raw reads were error-corrected and collapsed into unique sequences using a nearest-neighbor algorithm that merged closely related sequences. V, D and J gene segments were assigned by aligning CDR3 sequences to IMGT reference sequences. For a sequence to be retained, a match of at least six nucleotides was required to both a V gene segment and a J gene segment. Rearrangements were called productive when the CDR3 lacked stop codons and stayed in frame with V and J; all others were non-productive. Following IMGT convention, CDR3 was defined as the stretch from the second conserved V-encoded cysteine to the conserved J-encoded phenylalanine. The earlier analysis of about 570 of the donors excluded any sequence lacking an unambiguous match to a single V gene segment. An earlier analysis of fewer than 750 of the donors classified V segments as functional when productive rearrangements were above 56.7% and as segregating when the standard deviation between donors was above 5%. A statistical classification framework was built to diagnose cytomegalovirus status from the catalog of TCR beta chain sequences. In a later analysis, TCR nucleotide sequences were compared against IMGT/GENE-DB human TR gene sequences so that V and J genes could be assigned. In a later analysis, CDR3 sequences and most-parsimonious VDJ recombination scenarios were assigned using the TCRdist pipeline. In a later analysis, each TCR beta chain was defined by its CDR3 amino acid sequence together with its V-gene family, and reads lacking a unique V-gene family were excluded. To address suspected cross-contamination and a sequencing artifact, a later analysis removed a few hundred highly shared, low-generation-probability nucleotide sequences. A later analysis calculated a clonal expansion index for each public chain from normalized within-repertoire ranks of inferred template counts. In a later analysis, generation probabilities were computed with a VDJ recombination model fitted to out-of-frame rearrangements, and the resulting probabilities were checked against IGoR. In a later analysis, hypergeometric tests were used to score TCR-TCR, TCR-HLA and TCR-CMV co-occurrence, with a repertoire-size bias correction applied to TCR pairs. False discovery rates were estimated in a later analysis by permuting HLA or CMV assignments 20 times. A later analysis grouped co-occurring TCRs with DBSCAN, adding TCRdist sequence similarity when clustering within HLA-allele-positive subsets. Co-occurrence clustering excluded repertoires with fewer than 30,000 or more than 120,000 public chains, plus five with anomalous nucleotide sharing. Imported from immuneACCESS, the table was reduced by TCRdb to in-frame sequences with V and J called. These copies leave out some clones; in studies compared against another copy, an unresolved V gene accounts for under half, and the cause of the remainder is not known. V and J calls and clone size are given by that table; D and trimming were obtained from the DNA. Present in this sample are a few hundred thousand clones, approximately 80% of which were seen just once. The ten top clones hold 2.5% to 3% of the sample.

On this clone: No cognate antigen has been identified for it. No base qualities exist here, and no much larger clone lies one base off it.

In total, roughly 710 healthy bone marrow donors made up the cohort. All cohort members were sampled while nominally healthy, although unrecorded immune exposures were likely present. The donor tested CMV seronegative, placing the donor among the 350 to 400 seronegative members of the cohort. A peripheral blood sample was provided by each donor, and peripheral blood mononuclear cells were used for TCR beta sequencing. The Qiagen DNeasy Blood Extraction Kit was used to extract genomic DNA from the blood cell samples. The sequencing input was PBMCs. The origin of this receptor is a man under 40 in good health and CMV-seronegative. The rearrangement joined TRBV6-5 to TRBJ2-7; the D region possibly corresponds to TRBD2 (5 bases align). The CDR3 reads as follows: CASSYSTLGSEQYF. The DNA sequence follows: TGTGCCAGCAGTTACTCTACGCTGGGGAGCGAGCAGTACTTC.